What follows are 5 T cell receptor beta chains derived from one specimen sequenced in a study of beta chain features in type 1 diabetes. These receptors have no known antigen. Study-level points and caveats: When Type 1 diabetes patients were examined, their TCRB CDR3s proved moderately but significantly shorter in all four CD4+ subsets.

TCRB transcripts that were expressed got sequenced, as all of the isolated RNA had been reverse transcribed. Repertoires were generated with immunoSEQ multiplex PCR, while TCRdb's copy carries only in-frame clones and drops some. The data show 500,000 to 800,000 clones, approximately 13% seen once. What was sequenced was naive CD4+ T cells from blood. The receptors here all came from a man aged 25-45 years with type 1 diabetes.

This chain joins TRBV10-2 and TRBJ2-5; 14 bases align to TRBD2. Germline CDR1 WSHSY, CDR2 SAAADI. V shed 6 bases, J shed 2 bases, and the junction held 2 bases outside the gene matches. This CDR3 has 15 residues. The CDR3 protein is CASRRLAGGQETQYF. For the CDR3, the DNA is TGCGCCAGCAGAAGACTAGCGGGGGGGCAAGAGACCCAGTACTTC.

This clone showed up just a few times. The chain carries TRBV9 and TRBJ1-1, with D perhaps matching TRBD1 (5 bases). The CDR3 length is 16 residues. Trimming cost V 0 bases and J 0 bases, with 12 bases left between them. CDR1 is SGDLS and CDR2 is YYNGEE in the germline V gene. CDR3 sequence reads: CASSVDETGMNTEAFF. CDR3 DNA sequence: TGTGCCAGCAGCGTAGACGAAACAGGTATGAACACTGAAGCTTTCTTT.

The chain combines TRBV13 with TRBJ2-1; 9 positions match TRBD1. The CDR3 covers 14 residues. CDR1 and CDR2 from the germline V gene are PRHDT and FYEKMQ (reference sequence). Losses at the gene ends were 5 bases for V and 10 bases for J; bases not matched to a gene: 9. The chain's CDR3 is CASSRKGQGKEQFF. In DNA, the CDR3 is TGTGCCAGCAGCCGAAAGGGACAGGGCAAAGAGCAGTTCTTC.

The chain links TRBV19 to TRBJ1-1; D ambiguous. CDR1 and CDR2 (germline): LNHDA, SQIVND (reference sequence). The CDR3 totals 13 residues. The ends were cut back, 6 bases at V and 0 bases at J, with 8 bases in the middle. CDR3 residues: CASSPVMNTEAFF. DNA of the CDR3: TGTGCCAGTAGCCCTGTTATGAACACTGAAGCTTTCTTT.

The chain recombines TRBV6-5 with TRBJ1-5, with D uncertain. CDR1 and CDR2 from the germline V gene are MNHEY and SVGAGI. There are 13 residues in the CDR3. With 8 bases removed from V and 6 bases from J, the gap between germline ends came to 14 bases. DNA for the CDR3: TGTGCCAGCTCGAAGTGGGCCGGTCAGCCCCAGCATTTT. Its protein product is CASSKWAGQPQHF.